The T cell receptor beta chain under discussion was sequenced for a study of cytomegalovirus exposure and HLA in healthy donors. Study observations and caveats: The study reported that TCR beta sequences accurately predicted HLA-A and HLA-B alleles in most subjects.

A multiplex PCR was run with 60 Vbeta primers and 13 Jbeta primers. Repertoires were generated with immunoSEQ multiplex PCR, while TCRdb's copy carries only in-frame clones and drops some. The sample gives 150,000 to 200,000 clones, 60% to 80% of which show up once; around 4.7% is in the top ten. Worth noting for this clone: No antigen is known for it.

V dropped 5 bases and J dropped 4; count of bases not matched to a gene: 17. Germline CDR1 reads SNHLY; CDR2 reads FYNNEI. The CDR3 sequence is 20 residues long. V and J are TRBV2 and TRBJ2-2; 12 nucleotides line up with TRBD1. The source material was PBMCs. This receptor was obtained from a male donor in good health and CMV-seronegative. CDR3 in amino acids: CASSRQIMGQGAPGTGELFF. The CDR3 DNA is TGTGCCAGCAGTCGACAAATAATGGGACAGGGGGCGCCGGGCACCGGGGAGCTGTTTTTT.